This T cell receptor beta chain originates from a study of OX40 agonist ivuxolimab in advanced cancers. Study-wide background: Ivuxolimab, an agonist antibody against OX40 (CD134), was given to patients. A mean age of approximately 64 years, range roughly 20 to 85, was recorded, and approximately 85% were male.

Patients were ineligible given autoimmune disease history or systemic immunosuppression. Study-level results: Clonal expansion among partial responders at 0.1-3.0 mg/kg ranked near the lowest.

A word on this clone: Its matching antigen is unknown.

V lost 7 bases, J lost 0 bases, and 7 bases lay in between. The CDR3 sequence is 13 residues long. Per germline, CDR1 MNHEY and CDR2 SVGAGI. Profiled with immunoSEQ multiplex PCR; TCRdb holds only in-frame clones, not every one. The profile shows over 65,000 clones, just under 95% of them singletons. The TCR sequence derives from an adult with an advanced solid tumor such as melanoma, head and neck, liver or kidney cancer. The sequencing used CD4+ or CD8+ T cells sorted from blood, collected in a trial of the OX40 agonist ivuxolimab. The chain employs TRBV6-5 and TRBJ1-3; no clear D. The CDR3 loop is CASTGSSGNTIYF. CDR3 sequence (DNA): TGTGCCAGCACCGGTTCCTCTGGAAACACCATATATTTT.